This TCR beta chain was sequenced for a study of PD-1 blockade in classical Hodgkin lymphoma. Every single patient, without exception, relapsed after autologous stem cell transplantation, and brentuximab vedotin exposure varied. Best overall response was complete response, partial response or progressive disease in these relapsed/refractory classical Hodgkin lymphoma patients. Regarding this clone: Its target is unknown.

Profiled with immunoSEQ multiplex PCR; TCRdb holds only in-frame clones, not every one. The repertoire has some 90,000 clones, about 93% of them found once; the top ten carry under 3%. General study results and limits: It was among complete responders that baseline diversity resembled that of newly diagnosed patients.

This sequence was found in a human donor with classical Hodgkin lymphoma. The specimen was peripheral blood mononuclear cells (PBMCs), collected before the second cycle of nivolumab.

This CDR3 is CASSQTRTGGSYEQYF. CDR3 nucleotide sequence: TGCGCCAGCAGCCAAACCCGGACAGGGGGCTCCTACGAGCAGTACTTC. This chain joins TRBV4-1 and TRBJ2-7; 10 bases match TRBD1. In germline, CDR1 is MGHRA, CDR2 YSYEKL. The ends lost 2 bases at V and 0 bases at J; junction bases unmatched: 4. CDR3 size: 16 residues.